This TCR beta chain emerged from a study of control samples from healthy donors and cancer patients. Germline loops: CDR1 LGHDT, CDR2 YNNKEL (reference sequence). This CDR3 has 14 amino acids. Trimming took 0 bases from V and 8 from J, leaving 11 bases between them. By its share, this clone is medium-sized. Method: immunoSEQ multiplex PCR; TCRdb's copy keeps in-frame clones and lacks some. This table holds tens of thousands of clones, approximately 82% found once. The sequence came from a man aged 60 to 75 in good health. The sample taken for sequencing was blood. The chain has TRBV3-1 (or the pseudogene TRBV3-2) and TRBJ2-1, with unresolved D. This chain's CDR3 is CASSQDEVSDEQFF. The CDR3 DNA sequence: TGTGCCAGCAGCCAAGATGAGGTGAGCGATGAGCAGTTCTTC.